These 28 T cell receptor beta chains originate from one sample sequenced in a study of OX40 agonist ivuxolimab in advanced cancers. Data came from immunoSEQ multiplex PCR; TCRdb stores just in-frame clones and leaves some out. The sample has approximately 76,000 clones; over 90% are singletons. Here the sequenced sample was CD4+ or CD8+ T cells sorted from blood, taken in a trial of the OX40 agonist ivuxolimab. All receptors derive from an adult with an advanced solid tumor such as melanoma, head and neck, liver or kidney cancer.

V gene TRBV4-2 combines with J gene TRBJ2-1, with TRBD2 matching 8 bases. The length of the CDR3 is 18 residues. V trimming: 2 bases; J trimming: 0 bases; junction bases outside the gene matches: 9. Germline CDR1 is LGHNA and CDR2 is YNFKEQ. The CDR3 DNA follows: TGTGCCAGCAGCCAAATTGATAGCGGGAAGAGCTCCTACAATGAGCAGTTCTTC. It translates to CASSQIDSGKSSYNEQFF.

This chain connects TRBV4-3 to TRBJ2-4; 8 nucleotides match TRBD1. The length of the CDR3 is 14 residues. The ends lost 4 bases at V and 4 bases at J; junction bases unmatched: 3. Germline values: CDR1 LGHNA, CDR2 YSLEER. This CDR3 reads CASSLGTGKNIQYF. As DNA, the CDR3 is TGCGCCAGCAGCCTTGGGACAGGAAAAAACATTCAGTACTTC.

This clone was seen once. This chain joins TRBV19 and TRBJ1-5; 8 bases map to TRBD1. Unmatched junction bases numbered 15, after V lost 9 bases and J lost 5 bases. CDR1 is LNHDA, CDR2 SQIVND, per germline (reference sequence). This CDR3 region has 16 residues. Written as DNA, the CDR3 is TGTGCCAGAACAAGGCAGGGGGCCAGCAGCGATCAGCCCCAGCATTTT. It yields the protein CARTRQGASSDQPQHF.

The chain carries TRBV9 and TRBJ2-1; 10 nucleotides agree with TRBD2. The CDR3 covers 16 residues. Germline trimming cut 0 bases from V and 4 bases from J; bases unmatched to any gene: 4. Germline V CDR1 and CDR2: SGDLS, YYNGEE. The CDR3 DNA is TGTGCCAGCAGCGTAGATTTACTAGCGGGGTACAATGAGCAGTTCTTC. Translated: CASSVDLLAGYNEQFF.

The gene calls are TRBV7-6 and TRBJ1-1; D may be TRBD1 (6 bases). This CDR3 is 14 amino acids long. V was shortened by 10 bases and J by 2 bases, with 17 bases between the two germline ends. Germline loops: CDR1 SGHVS, CDR2 FNYEAQ. CDR3 nucleotides: TGTGCCACGACTCCCGGGGGGGCAAACACTGAAGCTTTCTTT. This encodes CATTPGGANTEAFF.

This chain connects TRBV27 to TRBJ1-5; D uncertain. The V gene's germline CDR1 is MNHEY and CDR2 SMNVEV (reference sequence). V dropped 5 bases and J dropped 6 bases, with 11 bases sitting between them. This CDR3 comprises 13 residues. The CDR3 loop reads CASSLGLGQPQHF. CDR3 bases: TGTGCCAGCAGTCTGGGGTTGGGTCAGCCCCAGCATTTT.

V and J are TRBV30 and TRBJ1-1; D is possibly TRBD1 (5 bases). Deletions cut 1 base from V and 5 bases from J, with 17 bases between. Germline V gene sequence: CDR1 GTSNPN, CDR2 SVGIG (reference sequence). The CDR3 covers 15 residues. CDR3 bases: TGTGCCTGGAGTGGATGGCCCCCGGGGGGGACTGAAGCTTTCTTT. As protein: CAWSGWPPGGTEAFF.

This clone was counted a single time. The rearrangement uses TRBV2 and TRBJ1-3; no clear D gene. Germline lookup yields CDR1 SNHLY and CDR2 FYNNEI. CDR3 size: 16 residues. Trimming pared 4 bases from V and 0 bases from J, leaving 13 bases between. The CDR3 loop reads CASSGYDGSSGNTIYF. The CDR3 nucleotides read TGTGCCAGCAGTGGCTATGACGGTAGCTCTGGAAACACCATATATTTT. The full variable domain, in which reference TRBV2 and TRBJ1-3 provide the parts outside the CDR3, is EPEVTQTPSHQVTQMGQEVILRCVPISNHLYFYWYRQILGQKVEFLVSFYNNEISEKSEIFDDQFSVERPDGSNFTLKIRSTKLEDSAMYFCASSGYDGSSGNTIYFGEGSWLTVV.

The chain combines TRBV19 with TRBJ2-1; TRBD1 matches at 9 bases. The length of the CDR3 is 15 residues. With 6 bases clipped from V and 0 bases from J, the junction kept 3 bases outside the gene matches. Germline-derived CDR1 and CDR2 are LNHDA and SQIVND (reference sequence). The CDR3 is CASRTGQGSYNEQFF. The CDR3 DNA reads as TGTGCCAGTAGAACGGGACAGGGCTCCTACAATGAGCAGTTCTTC. Supplemented by reference TRBV19 and TRBJ2-1, the full variable domain reads DGGITQSPKYLFRKEGQNVTLSCEQNLNHDAMYWYRQDPGQGLRLIYYSQIVNDFQKGDIAEGYSVSREKKESFPLTVTSAQKNPTAFYLCASRTGQGSYNEQFFGPGTRLTVL.

The chain carries TRBV11-2 and TRBJ2-7; tentatively, D is TRBD1 (6 bases). The CDR3 loop spans 13 amino acids. With 5 bases removed from V and 2 bases from J, the gap between germline ends came to 10 bases. CDR1 is SGHAT, CDR2 FQNNGV, per germline. The CDR3 nucleotides read TGTGCCAGCAGCATTGGACAGCCCTACGAGCAGTACTTC. Amino acids: CASSIGQPYEQYF.

The chain is built from TRBV5-5 and TRBJ2-7; 7 nucleotides match TRBD1. The CDR3 is 13 residues long. From germline, CDR1 is SGHKS and CDR2 YYEKEE (reference sequence). The V gene end was trimmed by 4 bases and the J gene end by 6 bases; junction bases not matched to a gene: 7. As DNA, the CDR3 is TGTGCCAGCAGCCCTGGACAGGCCCGCGAGCAGTACTTC. Encoded protein: CASSPGQAREQYF.

The gene calls are TRBV6-5 and TRBJ2-7; perhaps TRBD2 as D (5 bases). CDR1 and CDR2 (germline): MNHEY, SVGAGI. The CDR3 is made up of 13 amino acids. Trimming left V 4 bases short and J 5 bases short, with 12 bases between. CDR3 region: CASSFREGDEQYF. The CDR3 DNA reads as TGTGCCAGCAGTTTTCGGGAAGGAGACGAGCAGTACTTC.

This CDR3 reads CASSQGALLNTEAFF. CDR3 nucleotides: TGCGCCAGCAGCCAAGGGGCCTTATTGAACACTGAAGCTTTCTTT. The genes are TRBV4-1 and TRBJ1-1; D is unresolved. Trimming pared 1 base from V and 0 bases from J, leaving 9 bases between. This CDR3 contains 15 residues. Germline values: CDR1 MGHRA, CDR2 YSYEKL.

This sequence joins TRBV6-1 and TRBJ2-7; D unresolved. CDR1 is MNHNS, CDR2 SASEGT, per germline. Trimming pared 8 bases from V and 3 bases from J, leaving 11 bases between. The CDR3 runs to 12 residues. CDR3 bases: TGTGCCAGCCTCAACGGTTACTACGAGCAGTACTTC. Protein: CASLNGYYEQYF.

A note on this clone: Compared with germline, one end of the junction differs, possibly owing to a read error. The chain joins TRBV5-6 to TRBJ2-2; no clear D gene. There are 12 residues in the CDR3. CDR1 is SGHDT, CDR2 YYEEEE, per germline. Written as DNA, the CDR3 is TGTGCCAACAGCCGACAAGTCGGGGAGCTGTTTTTT. This sequence encodes CANSRQVGELFF.

The chain combines TRBV2 with TRBJ2-5; 11 bases map to TRBD1. With the DNA end fitting TRBJ2-7 better, the J assignment may be wrong. Germline CDR1 is SNHLY and CDR2 is FYNNEI. The CDR3 has 16 residues. The DNA for the CDR3 is TGTGCCAGCAGTGGGACGCCGGACAGGGGGCGTTACGAGCAGTACTTC. Its translation is CASSGTPDRGRYEQYF.

V and J are TRBV28 and TRBJ1-3; D is undetermined. CDR3 length equals 15 residues. The germline V gene has CDR1 MDHEN and CDR2 SYDVKM. V was clipped by 2 bases and J by 0 bases, with 8 bases between them. In DNA, the CDR3 is TGTGCCAGCAGTTTAAATGGATTCTCTGGAAACACCATATATTTT. Its protein product is CASSLNGFSGNTIYF. Drawing the rest from reference TRBV28 and TRBJ1-3, the complete variable domain is DVKVTQSSRYLVKRTGEKVFLECVQDMDHENMFWYRQDPGLGLRLIYFSYDVKMKEKGDIPEGYSVSREKKERFSLILESASTNQTSMYLCASSLNGFSGNTIYFGEGSWLTVV.

The rearrangement joins TRBV30 to TRBJ2-5; TRBD2 might be the D (6 bases). Germline CDR1 and CDR2: GTSNPN and SVGIG (reference sequence). V was shortened by 1 base and J by 1 base, with 13 bases between the two germline ends. The CDR3 loop spans 15 amino acids. This chain's CDR3 is CAWSGLSGGQETQYF. The DNA for the CDR3 is TGTGCCTGGAGTGGACTATCCGGGGGCCAAGAGACCCAGTACTTC.

The chain employs TRBV27 and TRBJ2-1; D may be TRBD2 (6 bases). Germline CDR1 is MNHEY and CDR2 is SMNVEV (reference sequence). The CDR3 has 15 amino acids. Between the trimmed V and J ends, which lost 5 bases and 0 bases, there was a span of 11 bases. DNA of the CDR3: TGTGCCAGCAGTCCTAGCGCCAGCTCCTACAATGAGCAGTTCTTC. The encoded protein is CASSPSASSYNEQFF.

Here the CDR3 reads CAWSVSGRTSRWNEQFF. CDR3 DNA: TGTGCCTGGAGTGTCAGCGGGAGGACTTCAAGGTGGAATGAGCAGTTCTTC. This chain connects TRBV30 to TRBJ2-1; the match to TRBD2 covers 9 bases. Trimming at V came to 0 bases and at J to 7 bases, leaving 13 bases not matched to a gene. This CDR3 is 17 amino acids long. Germline CDR1 GTSNPN, CDR2 SVGIG (reference sequence).

The V gene is TRBV19, the J gene TRBJ2-7; TRBD1 matches at 8 bases. There are 14 residues in the CDR3. Looked up from germline, CDR1 is LNHDA and CDR2 is SQIVND (reference sequence). Losses at the gene ends were 3 bases for V and 4 bases for J; bases not matched to a gene: 5. Here the CDR3 reads CASSMAGGAYEQYF. DNA of the CDR3: TGTGCCAGTAGTATGGCAGGGGGCGCTTACGAGCAGTACTTC.

For the CDR3, the DNA is TGTGCCAGCAGTGACCCCGGAACTAACACTGAAGCTTTCTTT. Protein sequence: CASSDPGTNTEAFF. The J gene is TRBJ1-1, the V gene TRBV25-1; D is ambiguous. CDR1 is MGHDK, CDR2 SYGVNS, per germline. Trimming pared 3 bases from V and 2 bases from J, leaving 10 bases between. The CDR3 is 14 amino acids.

This chain joins TRBV21-1 and TRBJ1-1; the table calls TRBD1, which could not be checked here. TRBV21-1 is a listed pseudogene. The CDR3 runs to 22 residues. In DNA form, the CDR3 reads TGTGCCAGCAGCAAAGGAGGGACAGGGAGAAAATTGGAGGAGAAGTGTGTCACTGAAGCTTTCTTT. Translation: CASSKGGTGRKLEEKCVTEAFF.

This chain connects TRBV6-5 to TRBJ2-2; a weak D match, TRBD1 (6 bases). Trimming took 0 bases from V and 6 from J, leaving 11 bases between them. The CDR3 consists of 15 residues. Germline loops: CDR1 MNHEY, CDR2 SVGAGI. The CDR3 region has the DNA TGTGCCAGCAGTTACTCGGGCTCAGGGGCCGGGGAGCTGTTTTTT. As protein: CASSYSGSGAGELFF.

The chain is built from TRBV29-1 and TRBJ2-1; 8 positions match TRBD2. Germline CDR1 is SQVTM and CDR2 is ANQGSEA. This CDR3 is 14 amino acids long. Trimming cost V 4 bases and J 1 base; bases outside gene matches: 3. For the CDR3, the DNA is TGCAGCGTTGTCGGGGGGGCATCCTACAATGAGCAGTTCTTC. Its translation: CSVVGGASYNEQFF.

The chain links TRBV19 to TRBJ2-3, with D uncertain. Per the germline V gene, CDR1 is LNHDA and CDR2 is SQIVND (reference sequence). V lost 4 bases, J lost 0 bases, and 5 bases lay in between. This CDR3 is built from 13 residues. CDR3 protein: CASSTTSTDTQYF. CDR3 sequence (DNA): TGTGCCAGTAGTACGACCAGCACAGATACGCAGTATTTT. The full variable domain, its missing parts supplied by reference TRBV19 and TRBJ2-3, is DGGITQSPKYLFRKEGQNVTLSCEQNLNHDAMYWYRQDPGQGLRLIYYSQIVNDFQKGDIAEGYSVSREKKESFPLTVTSAQKNPTAFYLCASSTTSTDTQYFGPGTRLTVL.

The chain has TRBV27 and TRBJ1-5; D ambiguous. The CDR3 totals 12 residues. Germline CDR1 MNHEY, CDR2 SMNVEV (reference sequence). Trimming stripped 3 bases from V and 4 bases from J, with 4 bases between. Here the CDR3 reads CASSFPNQPQHF. As DNA, the CDR3 is TGTGCCAGCAGTTTCCCGAATCAGCCCCAGCATTTT.

This clone appeared once. CDR3 coding DNA: TGCAGCGTTGGGGTGGACAGGGTAACGGGGACCGGGGAGCTGTTTTTT. Translating it yields CSVGVDRVTGTGELFF. The chain carries TRBV29-1 and TRBJ2-2, with 8 positions matching TRBD1. The CDR3 has 16 residues. The germline gives CDR1 SQVTM, CDR2 ANQGSEA. Trimming cost V 4 bases and J 5 bases; bases outside gene matches: 12.